Following are 32 T cell receptor beta chains from one sample sequenced in a study of Ad26.COV2.S vaccination and SARS-CoV-2 variants (dated by TCRdb to 2020 to 2023). This sample's treatment or condition label indicates: over 15 received Ad26.COV2.S at low or high dose, single or two shots; about 5 received placebo; per-sample allocation not given. For vaccine and placebo recipients, the sequenced repertoires came from samples collected on day 63 after the first injection. The library relied on the immunoSEQ multiplex PCR assay. This is the immuneACCESS table as TCRdb keeps it, with only in-frame sequences that have V and J called. A part of the clones is gone; compared with another copy, unresolved V genes explain less than half, and the rest is unexplained. This sample has 430,000 or so clones in its table, and around 90% of those were observed once. The ten top clones hold 10% to 15% of the sample.

The material was peripheral blood, obtained in a trial of Ad26.COV2.S vaccine versus placebo. All receptors derive from a person between 18 and 65 years old who received the Ad26.COV2.S COVID-19 vaccine or a placebo.

The V and J genes are TRBV30 and TRBJ1-6; 9 nucleotides match TRBD1. The CDR3 runs 15 residues. Germline trimming cut 3 bases from V and 5 bases from J; bases unmatched to any gene: 5. The germline CDR1 and CDR2 sequences are GTSNPN and SVGIG (reference sequence). CDR3 protein: CAWSQQGADNSPLHF. For the CDR3, the DNA is TGTGCCTGGAGCCAACAGGGGGCGGATAATTCACCCCTCCACTTT.

The sample holds one count of this clone. The chain carries TRBV21-1 and TRBJ1-2. TRBV21-1 is a pseudogene. CDR3 length: 15 residues. The CDR3 loop is CASSTTTHSVYGYTF. The CDR3 region has the DNA TGTGCCAGCAGCACTACTACCCACTCTGTCTATGGCTACACCTTC.

The chain recombines TRBV4-1 with TRBJ2-7; 9 bases agree with TRBD2. Looked up from germline, CDR1 is MGHRA and CDR2 is YSYEKL. The CDR3 spans 17 residues. The ends lost 3 bases at V and 2 bases at J; junction bases unmatched: 11. CDR3 amino acids: CASSHPNSAGGPYEQYF. For the CDR3, the DNA is TGCGCCAGCAGCCACCCCAACTCAGCGGGAGGACCCTACGAGCAGTACTTC.

V and J are TRBV19 and TRBJ1-1; D gene uncertain. The CDR3 runs 12 residues. Trimming stripped 3 bases from V and 10 bases from J, with 12 bases between. Germline V gene lookup returns CDR1 LNHDA and CDR2 SQIVND (reference sequence). CDR3 loop: CASSIPGNSAFF. In nucleotides, the CDR3 is TGTGCCAGTAGTATCCCTGGAAATTCAGCTTTCTTT.

This chain connects TRBV27 to TRBJ2-6, with D perhaps matching TRBD2 (5 bases). With 2 bases removed from V and 4 bases from J, the gap between germline ends came to 12 bases. Germline values: CDR1 MNHEY, CDR2 SMNVEV (reference sequence). The length of the CDR3 is 16 residues. CDR3 in amino acids: CASSLVPGSGANVLTF. The CDR3 nucleotides are TGTGCCAGCAGTTTAGTTCCGGGATCAGGGGCCAACGTCCTGACTTTC.

The rearrangement joins TRBV7-2 to TRBJ1-2; D perhaps matches TRBD1 (6 bases). Germline V gene sequence: CDR1 SGHTA, CDR2 FQGNSA. The CDR3 sequence is 15 residues long. Between the trimmed V and J ends, which lost 5 bases and 3 bases, there was a span of 16 bases. In DNA form, the CDR3 reads TGTGCCAGCAGCCCTAGGGGGGGGGCAGACTATGGCTACACCTTC. This encodes CASSPRGGADYGYTF.

The V call is TRBV6-1, the J call TRBJ2-1, with D perhaps TRBD1 (6 bases). The CDR3 length is 17 residues. V gave up 0 bases and J gave up 7 bases, with 19 bases separating them. CDR1 and CDR2 from the germline V gene are MNHNS and SASEGT. The CDR3 DNA reads as TGTGCCAGCAGTGAAGCGCGTAGGACAGTTTTTTGGAATGAGCAGTTCTTC. Its translation: CASSEARRTVFWNEQFF.

V and J are TRBV5-1 and TRBJ2-7, with TRBD2 matching over 7 bases. Trimming took 1 base from V and 1 from J; bases not matched to a gene: 5. This CDR3 region has 15 residues. Germline loops: CDR1 SGHRS, CDR2 YFSETQ. CDR3 bases: TGCGCCAGCAGCTTGTTGGCTAGCGGTTCCTACGAGCAGTACTTC. This encodes CASSLLASGSYEQYF.

This chain connects TRBV10-3 to TRBJ1-6; no definite D call. CDR3 length equals 18 residues. Germline V lookup: CDR1 ENHRY, CDR2 SYGVKD. Trimming pared 0 bases from V and 0 bases from J, leaving 12 bases between. Written as DNA, the CDR3 is TGTGCCATCAGTGAGTCGAAAGGGTGGGTCTCCTATAATTCACCCCTCCACTTT. Encoded protein: CAISESKGWVSYNSPLHF.

The chain joins TRBV27 to TRBJ1-1; D gene uncertain. The V end was cut by 3 bases, the J end by 5 bases, with 13 bases between. The CDR3 consists of 14 residues. CDR1 and CDR2 (germline): MNHEY, SMNVEV (reference sequence). The DNA of the CDR3 is TGTGCCAGCAGTTTTCATCCAGCCTCGACTGAAGCTTTCTTT. Encoded protein: CASSFHPASTEAFF.

The rearrangement links TRBV9 to TRBJ2-5; TRBD1 aligns across 9 bases. With V trimmed by 5 bases and J by 0 bases, 11 bases remained unmatched. The germline V gene has CDR1 SGDLS and CDR2 YYNGEE. This CDR3 is built from 17 residues. The CDR3 coding sequence is TGTGCCAGCAGTGCAGGGTTGGGGACAGGGTACCAAGAGACCCAGTACTTC. Protein product: CASSAGLGTGYQETQYF.

This chain links TRBV5-5 with TRBJ2-2; D ambiguous. V was clipped by 0 bases and J by 0 bases, with 12 bases between them. Germline assignment: CDR1 SGHKS and CDR2 YYEKEE (reference sequence). This CDR3 has 17 amino acids. The CDR3 DNA reads as TGTGCCAGCAGCTTGGCCGTCTCGGCCGCGAACACCGGGGAGCTGTTTTTT. This gives the protein CASSLAVSAANTGELFF.

The genes are TRBV7-9 and TRBJ2-5; tentatively, D is TRBD2 (6 bases). The CDR3 has 14 residues. V was shortened by 1 base and J by 10 bases, with 16 bases between the two germline ends. Germline V CDR1 and CDR2: SEHNR, FQNEAQ (reference sequence). CDR3 DNA: TGTGCCAGCAGCTTAGACGCCGCAGTGGGGGGCCAGTACTTC. Translating it yields CASSLDAAVGGQYF.

The rearrangement joins TRBV11-2 to TRBJ1-6, with D unresolved. Germline assignment: CDR1 SGHAT and CDR2 FQNNGV. V lost 5 bases to trimming and J lost 9 bases, with 11 bases between them. The CDR3 has 13 amino acids. The chain's CDR3 is CASSLATLSPLHF. CDR3 sequence (DNA): TGTGCCAGCAGCCTTGCGACCCTTTCACCCCTCCACTTT.

The CDR3 sequence is CASSRPPGLISGNTIYF. The CDR3 nucleotides are TGTGCCAGCAGCCGGCCTCCGGGACTGATCTCTGGAAACACCATATATTTT. The chain couples TRBV3-1 (or the pseudogene TRBV3-2) to TRBJ1-3; tentative D call: TRBD1 (5 bases). The CDR3 length is 17 residues. The V end was cut by 4 bases, the J end by 0 bases, with 16 bases between. Per the germline V gene, CDR1 is LGHDT and CDR2 is YNNKEL (reference sequence).

The chain uses TRBV7-9 and TRBJ2-5; tentative D call: TRBD1 (5 bases). This CDR3 is built from 14 residues. Between the trimmed V and J ends, which lost 0 bases and 5 bases, there was a span of 10 bases. Germline V gene lookup returns CDR1 SEHNR and CDR2 FQNEAQ (reference sequence). The CDR3 coding sequence is TGTGCCAGCAGCTTAGCAGGGGCTTGGGAGACCCAGTACTTC. It encodes CASSLAGAWETQYF.

The chain uses TRBV29-1 and TRBJ2-5; D is tentatively TRBD1 or TRBD2 (5 bases each). Germline-derived CDR1 and CDR2 are SQVTM and ANQGSEA. The CDR3 loop spans 13 amino acids. V lost 8 bases to trimming and J lost 4 bases, with 17 bases between them. The CDR3 region is CSIHSWDGETQYF. The DNA of the CDR3 is TGCAGCATACATTCCTGGGACGGAGAGACCCAGTACTTC. The full variable domain, rest sourced from reference TRBV29-1 and TRBJ2-5, is SAVISQKPSRDICQRGTSLTIQCQVDSQVTMMFWYRQQPGQSLTLIATANQGSEATYESGFVIDKFPISRPNLTFSTLTVSNMSPEDSSIYLCSIHSWDGETQYFGPGTRLLVL.

This chain links TRBV28 with TRBJ1-1, with 9 bases matching TRBD1. Germline V gene data show CDR1 as MDHEN and CDR2 as SYDVKM. The CDR3 contains 15 residues. V was pared by 5 bases and J by 0 bases, with 4 bases of the junction left unmatched. CDR3 sequence: CASSPGTGLNTEAFF. CDR3 DNA sequence: TGTGCCAGCAGTCCCGGGACAGGGCTGAACACTGAAGCTTTCTTT.

The gene calls are TRBV18 and TRBJ2-7; D unclear. The CDR3 runs 12 residues. Trimming took off 2 bases at V and 3 bases at J, with 5 bases between the two ends. Germline V gene lookup returns CDR1 KGHSH and CDR2 LQKENI. CDR3 loop: CASSPTYYEQYF. CDR3 in DNA: TGTGCCAGCTCACCAACCTACTACGAGCAGTACTTC.

The chain joins TRBV30 to TRBJ2-2, with 8 positions matching TRBD2. CDR3 length equals 16 residues. CDR1 is GTSNPN, CDR2 SVGIG, per germline (reference sequence). V lost 0 bases to trimming and J lost 7 bases; unmatched junction nucleotides: 10. Here the CDR3 reads CAWSVGPAGVNGELFF. The DNA for the CDR3 is TGTGCCTGGAGTGTAGGTCCAGCGGGAGTTAACGGGGAGCTGTTTTTT.

The chain uses TRBV10-3 and TRBJ2-6; 9 bases fit TRBD1. Trimming removed 4 bases from V and 1 base from J; junction bases left unmatched: 8. Germline CDR1 and CDR2: ENHRY and SYGVKD. CDR3 length: 18 residues. CDR3 amino acids: CAISASGQGTSGANVLTF. The CDR3 nucleotides read TGTGCCATCAGTGCCTCGGGACAGGGAACGTCTGGGGCCAACGTCCTGACTTTC.

The chain recombines TRBV2 with TRBJ2-7; no clear D gene. Germline assignment: CDR1 SNHLY and CDR2 FYNNEI. The CDR3 has 14 amino acids. V shed 1 base and J shed 2 bases, with 9 bases lying between them. CDR3 in DNA: TGTGCCAGCAGTGAAGGGGCGGCCCCCTACGAGCAGTACTTC. The encoded protein is CASSEGAAPYEQYF.

V and J are TRBV18 and TRBJ1-5; 8 bases agree with TRBD1. The CDR3 spans 18 residues. The germline CDR1 and CDR2 sequences are KGHSH and LQKENI. Trimming removed 1 base from V and 3 bases from J; junction bases left unmatched: 11. DNA for the CDR3: TGTGCCAGCTCACCACGACAAGCGACAGGGGTAGACAATCAGCCCCAGCATTTT. Protein sequence: CASSPRQATGVDNQPQHF.

This rearrangement joins TRBV7-2 to TRBJ2-2; 8 bases match TRBD2. The germline V gene has CDR1 SGHTA and CDR2 FQGNSA. Trimming cost V 1 base and J 4 bases; bases outside gene matches: 5. The CDR3 covers 16 residues. CDR3 bases: TGTGCCAGCAGCTTAGGACGGGAGGGGAGCACCGGGGAGCTGTTTTTT. Protein: CASSLGREGSTGELFF.

V gene TRBV10-3 combines with J gene TRBJ2-3; D uncertain. Germline CDR1 ENHRY, CDR2 SYGVKD. CDR3 size: 15 residues. The ends were cut back, 3 bases at V and 0 bases at J, with 10 bases in the middle. The CDR3 spells CAISEDGKSTDTQYF. CDR3 DNA sequence: TGTGCCATCAGTGAAGACGGAAAGAGCACAGATACGCAGTATTTT.

This chain uses TRBV6-1 with TRBJ2-7, with TRBD1 identical over 7 bases. This CDR3 region has 15 residues. Germline V gene sequence: CDR1 MNHNS, CDR2 SASEGT. J gave up 1 base and V 0 bases, and 3 bases lay outside the gene matches. CDR3 nucleotides: TGTGCCAGCAGTGAAGCGCAGGGGGTTTCCTACGAGCAGTACTTC. Its translation: CASSEAQGVSYEQYF.

This chain links TRBV4-1 with TRBJ2-7, with TRBD2 matching over 14 bases. The V gene's germline CDR1 is MGHRA and CDR2 YSYEKL. The CDR3 sequence is 18 residues long. V shed 3 bases and J 1 base; nucleotides not matched to a gene: 8. The CDR3 sequence is CASSQIGLAGGFSYEQYF. The CDR3 nucleotides are TGCGCCAGCAGCCAGATAGGACTAGCGGGAGGATTTTCCTACGAGCAGTACTTC.

DNA for the CDR3: TGTGCCAGCAGCTTGGGACTAGCGGGAGGGCGGGCGGAAGAGACCCAGTACTTC. Residues: CASSLGLAGGRAEETQYF. V gene TRBV5-6 combines with J gene TRBJ2-5, with TRBD2 identical over 14 bases. CDR1 and CDR2 from the germline V gene are SGHDT and YYEEEE. The J segment lost 3 bases and the V segment lost 0 bases, leaving 7 bases of the junction unmatched. The CDR3 extends over 18 amino acids.

On this clone: Other DNA sequences in the sample encode the same CDR3. The gene calls are TRBV20-1 and TRBJ2-1; D unresolved. The V end was cut by 6 bases, the J end by 3 bases, with 3 bases between. CDR3 length equals 10 residues. Germline CDR1 and CDR2: DFQATT and SNEGSKA (reference sequence). CDR3 protein: CSAVYNEQFF. DNA for the CDR3: TGCAGTGCCGTCTACAATGAGCAGTTCTTC.

The V and J genes are TRBV9 and TRBJ2-2, with D perhaps TRBD1 (6 bases). This CDR3 spans 16 amino acids. The germline V gene has CDR1 SGDLS and CDR2 YYNGEE. V lost 0 bases to trimming and J lost 7 bases, with 16 bases between them. CDR3 region: CASSVEHRAGNGELFF. The CDR3, as DNA: TGTGCCAGCAGCGTAGAACACAGGGCTGGGAACGGGGAGCTGTTTTTT.

The CDR3 DNA is TGTGCCAGCAGCCAAGCGGGGGTAAACAATGAGCAGTTCTTC. This codes for CASSQAGVNNEQFF. The chain joins TRBV3-1 (or the pseudogene TRBV3-2) to TRBJ2-1; TRBD2 is a possible D gene (6 bases). The CDR3 is made up of 14 amino acids. The germline V gene encodes CDR1 LGHDT and CDR2 YNNKEL (reference sequence). The V and J ends lost 1 base and 5 bases respectively, with 9 bases between them.

In its sample, this clone was seen a few times. The chain joins TRBV19 to TRBJ2-2; unclear D gene. Germline V gene lookup returns CDR1 LNHDA and CDR2 SQIVND (reference sequence). The CDR3 has 13 amino acids. The V gene lost 5 bases and the J gene lost 5 bases, with 9 bases spanning the gap. In nucleotides, the CDR3 is TGTGCCAGTAGTTGGGGTAGTACCGGGGAGCTGTTTTTT. Residues: CASSWGSTGELFF. The full variable domain, in which reference TRBV19 and TRBJ2-2 provide the parts outside the CDR3, is DGGITQSPKYLFRKEGQNVTLSCEQNLNHDAMYWYRQDPGQGLRLIYYSQIVNDFQKGDIAEGYSVSREKKESFPLTVTSAQKNPTAFYLCASSWGSTGELFFGEGSRLTVL.